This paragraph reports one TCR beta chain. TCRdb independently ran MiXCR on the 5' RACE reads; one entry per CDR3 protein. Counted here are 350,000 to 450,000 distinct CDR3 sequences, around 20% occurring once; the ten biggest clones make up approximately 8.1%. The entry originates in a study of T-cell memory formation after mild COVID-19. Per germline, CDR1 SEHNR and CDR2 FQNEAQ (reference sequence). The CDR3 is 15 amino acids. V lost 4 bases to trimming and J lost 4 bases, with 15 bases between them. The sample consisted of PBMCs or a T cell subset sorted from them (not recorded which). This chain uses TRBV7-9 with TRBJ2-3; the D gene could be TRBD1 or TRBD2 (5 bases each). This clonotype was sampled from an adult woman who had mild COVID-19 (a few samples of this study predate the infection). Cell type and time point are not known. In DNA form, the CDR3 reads TGTGCCAGCAGCTCCGGGGCCAGCGGCGCAGATACGCAGTATTTT. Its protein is CASSSGASGADTQYF.